This T cell receptor (beta chain) was captured in a study of response to subunit inactivated influenza vaccine. TCRdb itself ran the RT-PCR reads through MiXCR, one entry per CDR3 protein. There are about 570,000 distinct CDR3 sequences in the sample; around 11% occur only once, and about 10% lies in the top ten. This CDR3 has 13 residues. V was shortened by 3 bases and J by 7 bases, with 11 bases between the two germline ends. These same data were also listed under a study on T cells expressing NK-cell markers. That study reports: Beta-chain TCR cDNA was generated via 5'RACE template switching with UMIs. TCR beta repertoires came from sorted CD3+CD56+NKG2C+, CD3+CD56+NKG2C- and CD3+CD56-NKG2C+ T cells. The eight sequenced donors comprised seven who were HCMV-seropositive and one who was seronegative. Dominant NKG2C+ clonotypes accounted for 1.0-7.0% of CD8+ T cells in six donors. Expanded NKG2C+ T cell clones had unclear HCMV specificity.

This specimen was PBMCs from blood, taken on the day of vaccination. The sequence came from a man in his forties or fifties who received an inactivated influenza vaccine. V is TRBV12-3 or TRBV12-4 and J is TRBJ2-3; D is tentatively TRBD1 or TRBD2 (5 bases each). CDR3 sequence reads: CASSFGGWNTQYF. CDR3 in DNA: TGTGCCAGCAGTTTTGGGGGATGGAATACGCAGTATTTT.